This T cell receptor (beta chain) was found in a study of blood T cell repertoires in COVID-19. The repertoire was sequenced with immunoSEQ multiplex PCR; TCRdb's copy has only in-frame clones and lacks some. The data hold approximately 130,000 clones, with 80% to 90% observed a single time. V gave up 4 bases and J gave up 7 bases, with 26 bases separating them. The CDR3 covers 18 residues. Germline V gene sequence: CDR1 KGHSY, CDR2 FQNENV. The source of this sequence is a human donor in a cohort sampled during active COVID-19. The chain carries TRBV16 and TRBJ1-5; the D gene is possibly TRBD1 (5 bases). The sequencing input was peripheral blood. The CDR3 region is CASSPHVWDKGSAQPQHF. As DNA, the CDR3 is TGTGCCAGCAGCCCCCACGTTTGGGATAAGGGGTCGGCACAGCCCCAGCATTTT.